This T cell receptor (beta chain) stems from a study of T-cell reconstitution after alpha-beta-depleted transplantation in children. Study conclusions and caveats: Several hundred graft clones that had expanded were reportedly the source of alpha-beta T cells about two months after transplant. Recipient T cells and thymic progenitors that survived were the source of the high TCRbeta diversity seen at day 60 in some patients. At the one-year point after transplant, T-cell counts and TCRbeta diversity were found to come mostly from T cells that had been newly produced.

The table lists this clonotype with a few counts. The antigen is not known. Library preparation (for TCRbeta) was performed with unique molecular identifiers. TCRdb reanalysed the PCR reads using MiXCR and keeps one entry per CDR3 protein. The sample shows about 90,000 distinct CDR3 sequences, roughly a sixth of them seen only once. CDR3 length: 15 amino acids. CDR1 is SQVTM and CDR2 is ANQGSEA in the germline V gene. V lost 4 bases, J lost 0 bases, and 15 bases lay in between. The J gene is TRBJ1-2, the V gene TRBV29-1; perhaps TRBD1 as D (6 bases). Specimen: PBMCs, mostly from graft donor cells, collected 180 days after TCRalphabeta/CD19-depleted stem cell transplant. The receptor's source is a male patient aged 2 to 9 who had a stem cell transplant for acute lymphoblastic leukemia, so the T cells may come from the graft donor. The CDR3 reads CSVAVGGASNYGYTF. The CDR3 DNA is TGCAGCGTTGCTGTGGGGGGCGCTTCTAACTATGGCTACACCTTC.